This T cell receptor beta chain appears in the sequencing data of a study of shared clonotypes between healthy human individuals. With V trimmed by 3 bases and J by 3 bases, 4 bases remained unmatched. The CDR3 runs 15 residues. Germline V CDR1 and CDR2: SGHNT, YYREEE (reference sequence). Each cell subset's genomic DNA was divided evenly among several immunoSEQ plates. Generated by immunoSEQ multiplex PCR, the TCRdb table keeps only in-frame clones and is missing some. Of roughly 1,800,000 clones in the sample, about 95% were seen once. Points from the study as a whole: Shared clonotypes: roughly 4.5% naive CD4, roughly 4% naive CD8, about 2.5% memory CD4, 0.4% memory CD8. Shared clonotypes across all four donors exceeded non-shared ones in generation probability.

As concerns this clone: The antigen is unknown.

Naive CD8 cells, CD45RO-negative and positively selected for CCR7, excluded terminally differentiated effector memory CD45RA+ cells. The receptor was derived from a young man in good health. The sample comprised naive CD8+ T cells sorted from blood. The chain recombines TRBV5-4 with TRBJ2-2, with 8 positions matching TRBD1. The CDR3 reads CASSSGQGYTGELFF. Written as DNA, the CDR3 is TGTGCCAGCAGCTCTGGACAGGGTTACACCGGGGAGCTGTTTTTT.